The clone carrying this T cell receptor beta chain is deemed medium-sized. The data are from a study of early T cells in non-severe SARS-CoV-2 infection. TCRdb re-derived calls from the 5' RACE reads in MiXCR, one entry per CDR3 protein. The sample carries roughly 28,000 distinct CDR3 sequences, 4% to 5.5% recorded once. This CDR3 has 14 residues. Trimming pared 6 bases from V and 4 bases from J, leaving 13 bases between. CDR1 and CDR2 (germline): LGHNT, FRNRAP. This TCR derives from an adult who was a healthcare worker with PCR-confirmed SARS-CoV-2 infection or an uninfected control (not recorded which). Material for sequencing was whole blood. The genes are TRBV12-5 and TRBJ2-1, with D tentatively TRBD1 (7 bases). CDR3: CASGPRGAYNEQFF. CDR3 DNA: TGTGCTAGTGGACCCAGGGGGGCATACAATGAGCAGTTCTTC.